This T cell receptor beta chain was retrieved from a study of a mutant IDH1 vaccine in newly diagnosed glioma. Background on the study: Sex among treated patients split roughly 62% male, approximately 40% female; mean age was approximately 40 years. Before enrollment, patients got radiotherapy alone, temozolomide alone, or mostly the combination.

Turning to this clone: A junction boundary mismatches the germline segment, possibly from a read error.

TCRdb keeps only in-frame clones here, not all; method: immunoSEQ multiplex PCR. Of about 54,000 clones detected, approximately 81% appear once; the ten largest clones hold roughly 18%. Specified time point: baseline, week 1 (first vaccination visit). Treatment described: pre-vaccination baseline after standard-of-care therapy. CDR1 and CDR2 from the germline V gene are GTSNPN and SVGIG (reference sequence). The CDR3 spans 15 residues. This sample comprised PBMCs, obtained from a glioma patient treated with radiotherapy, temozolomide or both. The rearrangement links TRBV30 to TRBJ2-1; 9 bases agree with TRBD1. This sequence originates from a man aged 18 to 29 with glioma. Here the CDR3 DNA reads TGTGCCTGGAACACCGGGACAGGGCCTTACAGTGAGCAGTTCTTC. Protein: CAWNTGTGPYSEQFF.